What follows are 10 T cell receptor beta chains derived from one specimen sequenced in a study of a mutant IDH1 vaccine in newly diagnosed glioma. Sequencing used immunoSEQ multiplex PCR; TCRdb keeps in-frame clones, though not all of them. The top ten hold around 5.2% of the sample, which has about 88,000 clones, approximately 80% seen once. The time point: baseline, week 1 (first vaccination visit). Treatment given: pre-vaccination baseline after standard-of-care therapy. The sample consisted of PBMCs, taken from a glioma patient treated with radiotherapy, temozolomide or both. Receptor source: a man in his forties with glioma. Some clones in this sample may be carry-over from other donors' samples.

The V and J genes are TRBV5-5 and TRBJ2-5; D gene ambiguous. This CDR3 spans 11 amino acids. CDR1 is SGHKS and CDR2 is YYEKEE in the germline V gene (reference sequence). Trimming left V 4 bases short and J 5 bases short, with 6 bases between. The CDR3 is CASSQWETQYF. The CDR3 nucleotides are TGTGCCAGCAGCCAGTGGGAGACCCAGTACTTC.

This chain links TRBV5-6 with TRBJ2-5; 11 bases match TRBD2. CDR3 length equals 18 residues. Germline CDR1 reads SGHDT; CDR2 reads YYEEEE. The trim removed 0 bases at V and 0 bases at J, leaving 7 bases unmatched. As DNA, the CDR3 is TGTGCCAGCAGCTTGGGTTCGGCTAGCGGGGGGTACCAAGAGACCCAGTACTTC. This codes for CASSLGSASGGYQETQYF.

V gene TRBV5-6 combines with J gene TRBJ2-7, with D uncertain. This CDR3 has 13 residues. CDR1 SGHDT and CDR2 YYEEEE come from the germline V gene. V lost 2 bases to trimming and J lost 2 bases, with 8 bases between them. The chain's CDR3 is CASSFGQAYEQYF. The CDR3, as DNA: TGTGCCAGCAGCTTCGGGCAGGCCTACGAGCAGTACTTC.

The V gene is TRBV6-5, the J gene TRBJ1-1, with 9 bases identical to TRBD1. Unmatched junction bases numbered 2, after V lost 2 bases and J lost 1 base. Germline V lookup: CDR1 MNHEY, CDR2 SVGAGI. The CDR3 extends over 15 amino acids. In nucleotides, the CDR3 is TGTGCCAGCAGTTACGGGACAGGGCAGAACACTGAAGCTTTCTTT. It specifies CASSYGTGQNTEAFF.

The CDR3 DNA is TGCGCCAGCAGCCGGGCCGGGACGGAGGCCTATGGCTACACCTTC. Translation: CASSRAGTEAYGYTF. This rearrangement joins TRBV4-1 to TRBJ1-2, with TRBD1 as a possible D gene (5 bases). Germline CDR1 MGHRA, CDR2 YSYEKL. V shed 4 bases and J shed 4 bases, with 16 bases lying between them. The CDR3 extends over 15 amino acids.

The chain is built from TRBV19 and TRBJ2-2, with D perhaps TRBD1 (6 bases). V was pared by 3 bases and J by 5 bases, with 13 bases between. CDR3 size: 15 residues. CDR1 and CDR2 from the germline V gene are LNHDA and SQIVND (reference sequence). The CDR3 region has the DNA TGTGCCAGTAGTATGCAGGGGTCCCTAACCGGGGAGCTGTTTTTT. Translation gives CASSMQGSLTGELFF.

This clone is termed medium-sized. V and J are TRBV7-9 and TRBJ1-4; 7 positions match TRBD1. CDR3 length: 16 amino acids. In germline, CDR1 is SEHNR, CDR2 FQNEAQ (reference sequence). Germline trimming cut 3 bases from V and 0 bases from J; bases unmatched to any gene: 4. This CDR3 reads CASSLGQFPTNEKLFF. CDR3 DNA: TGTGCCAGCAGCTTGGGACAGTTCCCAACTAATGAAAAACTGTTTTTT.

The chain recombines TRBV6-5 with TRBJ1-5; 7 bases fit TRBD1. J gave up 2 bases and V 2 bases, and 6 bases lay outside the gene matches. Germline V gene data show CDR1 as MNHEY and CDR2 as SVGAGI. This CDR3 is built from 16 residues. CDR3 in amino acids: CASSYERDRGNQPQHF. In DNA form, the CDR3 reads TGTGCCAGCAGTTACGAGAGGGACAGAGGCAATCAGCCCCAGCATTTT.

V is TRBV10-2 and J is TRBJ1-2; no reliable D call. Trimming stripped 7 bases from V and 4 bases from J, with 10 bases between. This CDR3 has 12 residues. Germline CDR1 reads WSHSY; CDR2 reads SAAADI. The CDR3 DNA follows: TGCGCCAGCACGTCAGGATCCTATGGCTACACCTTC. It encodes CASTSGSYGYTF.

The V call is TRBV27, the J call TRBJ1-4, with TRBD1 as a possible D gene (5 bases). The CDR3 extends over 12 amino acids. CDR1 is MNHEY and CDR2 is SMNVEV in the germline V gene (reference sequence). V was cut by 6 bases and J by 5 bases, with 7 bases left in between. The CDR3 nucleotides are TGTGCCAGCAGACGGGGGAATGAAAAACTGTTTTTT. Its translation: CASRRGNEKLFF.